The 13 T cell receptor beta chains reported below all come from one sample, sequenced in a study of OX40 agonist ivuxolimab in advanced cancers. Receptor amplification or capture employed the immunoSEQ multiplex PCR assay. This immuneACCESS table, as held by TCRdb, lists in-frame sequences with V and J called but not all clones. Of the missing ones, under half trace to an unresolved V gene in checked studies; the others have no known cause. The sample profile shows about 12,000 clones; around nine tenths of them were found once. Clones ranked in the top ten supply more than 40% of the sample. Sample: CD4+ or CD8+ T cells sorted from blood, taken in a trial of the OX40 agonist ivuxolimab. The receptors were sampled from an adult with an advanced solid tumor such as melanoma, head and neck, liver or kidney cancer.

The chain carries TRBV5-4 and TRBJ2-1; TRBD2 aligns across 7 bases. The CDR3 totals 17 residues. Trimming removed 3 bases from V and 4 bases from J; junction bases left unmatched: 13. Germline assignment: CDR1 SGHNT and CDR2 YYREEE (reference sequence). CDR3 protein: CASSSSPRGTLYNEQFF. In DNA, the CDR3 is TGTGCCAGCAGCTCTTCCCCGCGGGGGACTCTATACAATGAGCAGTTCTTC. The variable domain in full, completed from reference TRBV5-4 and TRBJ2-1, reads ETGVTQSPTHLIKTRGQQVTLRCSSQSGHNTVSWYQQALGQGPQFIFQYYREEENGRGNFPPRFSGLQFPNYSSELNVNALELDDSALYLCASSSSPRGTLYNEQFFGPGTRLTVL.

By share of the sample, this clone is medium-sized. V gene TRBV5-1 combines with J gene TRBJ2-5; unclear D gene. V shed 5 bases and J shed 5 bases, with 7 bases lying between them. The length of the CDR3 is 11 residues. Germline-derived CDR1 and CDR2 are SGHRS and YFSETQ. CDR3 amino acids: CASRGMETQYF. In nucleotides, the CDR3 is TGCGCCAGCAGGGGGATGGAGACCCAGTACTTC.

The chain recombines TRBV7-3 with TRBJ2-1, with 12 nucleotides matching TRBD2. The germline V gene has CDR1 SGHTA and CDR2 FQGTGA. The ends lost 5 bases at V and 1 base at J; junction bases unmatched: 3. The CDR3 loop spans 16 amino acids. The CDR3 DNA reads as TGTGCCAGCAGCATAGGACTAGCGGGATCCTACAATGAGCAGTTCTTC. This gives the protein CASSIGLAGSYNEQFF.

The chain links TRBV29-1 to TRBJ2-7; D is unclear. Per the germline V gene, CDR1 is SQVTM and CDR2 is ANQGSEA. This CDR3 is 11 amino acids long. Trimming pared 3 bases from V and 3 bases from J, leaving 6 bases between. CDR3 bases: TGCAGCGTTGAGGAGAGCTACGAGCAGTACTTC. Its translation: CSVEESYEQYF.

V usage is TRBV28 and J usage is TRBJ1-5; TRBD1 matches 8 bases. The CDR3 covers 14 residues. V lost 3 bases, J lost 7 bases, and 5 bases stayed unmatched. Per germline, CDR1 MDHEN and CDR2 SYDVKM. The CDR3 DNA follows: TGTGCCAGCAGTTTGGGACAGGCAAAACAGCCCCAGCATTTT. It encodes CASSLGQAKQPQHF.

This clone was seen once. CDR3 coding DNA: TGTGCCAGCAGCGCGTGGGGGTCCCCTAACTATGGCTACACCTTC. As protein: CASSAWGSPNYGYTF. The chain joins TRBV9 to TRBJ1-2; a possible D gene is TRBD1 (5 bases). The CDR3 has 15 residues. V was clipped by 3 bases and J by 0 bases, with 12 bases between them. The germline V gene encodes CDR1 SGDLS and CDR2 YYNGEE.

The rearrangement links TRBV29-1 to TRBJ2-1; D uncertain. V was pared by 6 bases and J by 4 bases, with 13 bases between. The CDR3 length is 13 residues. Looked up from germline, CDR1 is SQVTM and CDR2 is ANQGSEA. CDR3 region: CSVPGPGYNEQFF. The CDR3 coding sequence is TGCAGCGTCCCCGGGCCGGGTTACAATGAGCAGTTCTTC.

V is TRBV28 and J is TRBJ1-2; D remains ambiguous. The V gene lost 3 bases and the J gene lost 3 bases, with 11 bases spanning the gap. Germline CDR1 MDHEN, CDR2 SYDVKM. The CDR3 is 14 residues long. CDR3 DNA: TGTGCCAGCAGTTTGGGTGGGCGATACTATGGCTACACCTTC. Its protein is CASSLGGRYYGYTF.

This rearrangement joins TRBV28 to TRBJ1-2; 7 nucleotides match TRBD1. Germline-derived CDR1 and CDR2 are MDHEN and SYDVKM. CDR3 length equals 15 residues. Trimming cost V 3 bases and J 4 bases; bases outside gene matches: 8. CDR3 in DNA: TGTGCCAGCAGTTTTTTTGTACAGGGGAGCTATGGCTACACCTTC. This translates into CASSFFVQGSYGYTF.

This CDR3 is CASSLAGDPDTQYF. CDR3 nucleotides: TGTGCCAGCAGCCTAGCGGGAGACCCAGATACGCAGTATTTT. The gene calls are TRBV11-2 and TRBJ2-3, with 10 bases matching TRBD2. Per the germline V gene, CDR1 is SGHAT and CDR2 is FQNNGV. The V and J ends lost 5 bases and 4 bases, in that order; junction bases with no gene match: 3. CDR3 length: 14 residues.

V usage is TRBV11-3 and J usage is TRBJ1-2; no firm D call. This CDR3 has 17 amino acids. V was pared by 6 bases and J by 3 bases, with 23 bases between. Per the germline V gene, CDR1 is SGHNT and CDR2 is YENEEA. The CDR3: CASSDSEVRNVDYGYTF. CDR3 nucleotides: TGTGCCAGCAGTGATAGTGAAGTTCGGAACGTCGACTATGGCTACACCTTC.

The DNA of the CDR3 is TGTGCCAGCAAAGGCGGGACTAGTGCCTACGAGCAGTACTTC. Translation: CASKGGTSAYEQYF. V and J are TRBV6-5 and TRBJ2-7; 8 nucleotides line up with TRBD2. The CDR3 consists of 14 residues. The V gene end was trimmed by 7 bases and the J gene end by 2 bases; junction bases not matched to a gene: 7. CDR1 is MNHEY, CDR2 SVGAGI, per germline.

The J gene is TRBJ2-7, the V gene TRBV28, with 10 bases fitting TRBD2. CDR3 length: 15 residues. CDR1 and CDR2 from the germline V gene are MDHEN and SYDVKM. Germline trimming cut 1 base from V and 2 bases from J; bases unmatched to any gene: 2. CDR3 bases: TGTGCCAGCAGTTTATCAGCGGGAGGGCCCTACGAGCAGTACTTC. Its protein is CASSLSAGGPYEQYF.